This T cell receptor beta chain was recovered during a study of T-cell memory formation after mild COVID-19 (dated by TCRdb to the early 2020s). For the wider study: TCR sequence clusters from the two donors were largely donor specific. Two young, previously healthy adult volunteers, one female and one male, were included in the cohort. Longitudinal TCRalpha and TCRbeta repertoire sequencing tracked T-cell clones expanding and contracting after mild COVID-19 in two donors. Study-wide findings and limitations: Some responding clones were detected in pre-infection memory, suggesting pre-existing cross-reactive memory T cells joined the SARS-CoV-2 response. The second-wave clones that peaked on day 37 were not confirmed to be SARS-CoV-2 specific. The study included only a couple of mild cases, and larger cohorts that include severe cases with pre-infection samples were judged to be necessary. Contracting CD4+ clones appeared mostly in the CM and EM memory subsets, whereas CD8+ clones were enriched in EMRA. Clones contracting from day 15 to 85 had balanced CD4/CD8 phenotypes, while a second wave expanding from day 15 to 37 was biased towards CD4+.

In the case of this clonotype: No cognate antigen has been identified for it. Base qualities were left out, and no much larger clone turns up one base away.

Trimming takes 2 bases off V and 5 bases off J; junction bases not matched to a gene: 11. CDR1 SEHNR and CDR2 FQNEAQ were looked up in the germline V gene (reference sequence). The CDR3 covers 16 residues, taking in both the cysteine and the phenylalanine. Only CDR3 DNA is held: 48 bases, read in frame from base 1. The sequencing machine was an Illumina NovaSeq 6000. TCRalpha and TCRbeta cDNA libraries were constructed by 5'RACE with constant-segment primers, with sample barcodes and unique molecular identifiers being introduced. Trizol reagent was used to extract RNA from every sample. Amplification of the libraries took two PCR steps, and the second step added a second sample barcode plus Illumina TruSeq adapters. Libraries were sequenced on an Illumina NovaSeq with 2 x 150 bp paired-end reads. On the study's bioinformatics: With migec v1.2.7, reads were demultiplexed and then collapsed into UMI-guided consensus sequences. Using mixcr v2.1.11, UMI consensuses were aligned to TRA and TRB V and J templates and then assembled into clonotypes. Clonotypes were classified as expanded or contracted when called significant by both edgeR and NoisET, with noise models trained on biological replicates. For edgeR calls, a false discovery rate-adjusted p below 0.01 and a log2 fold-change threshold of 1 were applied. As an exploratory analysis of dynamics, max-normalized trajectories of the 1000 most abundant clonotypes were examined with PCA combined with hierarchical clustering. Each responding clone was given a CD4 or CD8 phenotype based on the CD4+ and CD8+ repertoires, which had been sequenced separately. The public reads were run again by TCRdb, first through fastp at Q25 and then through MiXCR, and only productive beta chains were kept. Under each unique CDR3 protein, matching rows form one entry showing the most common genes and DNA. The V and J calls were not made by the authors but by TCRdb's processing. Counted in this sample were under 250,000 distinct CDR3 sequences; about 16% of them appeared once. The biggest ten clones account for 2.1% of the sample.

Ficoll-Paque density gradient centrifugation was used to isolate PBMCs. The chain employs TRBV7-9 and TRBJ2-5, with TRBD2 matching 7 junction bases. The source is an adult woman who had mild COVID-19 (a few samples of this study predate the infection). The sample titles of this study are shuffled in the database, so cell type and time point are left out; the donor was told from shared clones. The sequencing input was PBMCs or a T cell subset sorted from them (not recorded which). The CDR3 region has the sequence CASSLSGTPSRETQYF. The bases are TGTGCCAGCAGCTTAAGCGGGACTCCCTCGAGGGAGACCCAGTACTTC.